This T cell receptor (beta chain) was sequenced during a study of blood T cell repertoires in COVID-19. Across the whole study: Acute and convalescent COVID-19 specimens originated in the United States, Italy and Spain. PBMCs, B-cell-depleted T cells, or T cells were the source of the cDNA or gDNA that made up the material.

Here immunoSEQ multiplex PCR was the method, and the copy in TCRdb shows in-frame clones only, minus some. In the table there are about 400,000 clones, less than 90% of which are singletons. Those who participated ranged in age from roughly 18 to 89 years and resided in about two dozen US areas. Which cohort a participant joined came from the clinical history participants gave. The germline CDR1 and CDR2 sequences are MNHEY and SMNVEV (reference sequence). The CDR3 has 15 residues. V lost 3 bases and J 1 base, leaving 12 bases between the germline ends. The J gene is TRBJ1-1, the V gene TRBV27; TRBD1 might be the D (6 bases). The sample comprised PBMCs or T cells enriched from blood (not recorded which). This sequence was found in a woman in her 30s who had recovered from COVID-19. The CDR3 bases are TGTGCCAGCAGTTTGCTGACAGGCGCGAACACTGAAGCTTTCTTT. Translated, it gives CASSLLTGANTEAFF.